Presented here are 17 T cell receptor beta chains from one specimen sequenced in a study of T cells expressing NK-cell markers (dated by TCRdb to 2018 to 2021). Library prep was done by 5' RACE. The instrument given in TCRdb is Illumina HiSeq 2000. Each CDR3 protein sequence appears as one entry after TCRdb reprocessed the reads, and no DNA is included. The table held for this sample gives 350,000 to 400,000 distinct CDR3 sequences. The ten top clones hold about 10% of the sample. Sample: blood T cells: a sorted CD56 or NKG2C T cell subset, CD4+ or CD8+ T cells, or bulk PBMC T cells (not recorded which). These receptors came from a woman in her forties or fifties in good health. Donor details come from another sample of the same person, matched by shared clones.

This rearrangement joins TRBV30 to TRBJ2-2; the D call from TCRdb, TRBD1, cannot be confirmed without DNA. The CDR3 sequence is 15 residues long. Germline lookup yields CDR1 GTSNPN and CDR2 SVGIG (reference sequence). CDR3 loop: CAWRTKGQYTGELFF.

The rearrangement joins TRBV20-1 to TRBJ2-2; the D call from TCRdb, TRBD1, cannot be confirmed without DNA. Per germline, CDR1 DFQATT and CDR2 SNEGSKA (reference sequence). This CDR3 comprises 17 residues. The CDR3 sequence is CSARDNRQGADTGELFF.

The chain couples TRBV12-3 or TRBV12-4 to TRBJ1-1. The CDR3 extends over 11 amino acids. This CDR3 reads CASSFSQLAFF.

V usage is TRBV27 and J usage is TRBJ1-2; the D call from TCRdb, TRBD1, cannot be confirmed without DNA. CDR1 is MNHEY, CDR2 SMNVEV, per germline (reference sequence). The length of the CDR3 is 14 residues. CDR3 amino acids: CASSHSGGGVGYTF.

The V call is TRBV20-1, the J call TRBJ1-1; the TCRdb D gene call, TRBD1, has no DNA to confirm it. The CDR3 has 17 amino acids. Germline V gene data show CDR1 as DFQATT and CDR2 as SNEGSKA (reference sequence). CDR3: CSARSYGTGAMNTEAFF.

The CDR3 loop reads CAIQQGNGEQYF. This sequence joins TRBV12-3 or TRBV12-4 and TRBJ2-7; absent DNA, TCRdb's TRBD1 call cannot be checked. The CDR3 loop spans 12 amino acids.

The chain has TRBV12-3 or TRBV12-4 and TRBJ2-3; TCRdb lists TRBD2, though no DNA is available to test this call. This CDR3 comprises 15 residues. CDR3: CASRSTRKWRDTQYF.

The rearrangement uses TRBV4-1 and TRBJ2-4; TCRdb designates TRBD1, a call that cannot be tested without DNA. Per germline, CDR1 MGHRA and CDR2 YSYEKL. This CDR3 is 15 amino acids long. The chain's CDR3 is CASSFGPRGKNIQYF.

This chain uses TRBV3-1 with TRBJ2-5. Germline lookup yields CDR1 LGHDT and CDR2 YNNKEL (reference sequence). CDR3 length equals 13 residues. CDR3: CASSRSATETQYF.

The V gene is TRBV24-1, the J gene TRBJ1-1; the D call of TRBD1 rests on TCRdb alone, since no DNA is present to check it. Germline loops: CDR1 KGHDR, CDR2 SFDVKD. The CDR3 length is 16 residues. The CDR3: CATSDLGGGVWTEAFF.

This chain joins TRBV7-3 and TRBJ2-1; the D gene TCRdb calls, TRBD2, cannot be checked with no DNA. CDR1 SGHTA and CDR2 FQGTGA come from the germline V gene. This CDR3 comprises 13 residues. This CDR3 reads CANSSGRSDEQFF.

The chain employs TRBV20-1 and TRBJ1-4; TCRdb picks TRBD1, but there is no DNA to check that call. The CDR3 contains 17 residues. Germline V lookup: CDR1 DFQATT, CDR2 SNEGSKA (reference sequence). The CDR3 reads CSARGRRGEGLNEKLFF.

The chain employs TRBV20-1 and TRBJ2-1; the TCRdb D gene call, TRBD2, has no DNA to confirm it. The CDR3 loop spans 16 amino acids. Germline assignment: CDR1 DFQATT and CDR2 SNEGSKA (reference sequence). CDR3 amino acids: CSARDQTGGDVGEQFF.

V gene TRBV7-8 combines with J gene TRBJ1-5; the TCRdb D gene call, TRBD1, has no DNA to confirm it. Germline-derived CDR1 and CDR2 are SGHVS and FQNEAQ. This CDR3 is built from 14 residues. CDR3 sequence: CASSLEGVDQPQHF.

CDR3 residues: CASTLTSGRGTDTQYF. The V call is TRBV28, the J call TRBJ2-3; with no DNA, the TCRdb D assignment of TRBD2 cannot be verified. Germline V gene sequence: CDR1 MDHEN, CDR2 SYDVKM. This CDR3 is 16 amino acids long.

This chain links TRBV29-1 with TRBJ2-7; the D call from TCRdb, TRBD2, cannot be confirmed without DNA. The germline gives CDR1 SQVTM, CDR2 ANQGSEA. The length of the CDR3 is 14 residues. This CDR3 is CSVGGLAGPFEQYF.

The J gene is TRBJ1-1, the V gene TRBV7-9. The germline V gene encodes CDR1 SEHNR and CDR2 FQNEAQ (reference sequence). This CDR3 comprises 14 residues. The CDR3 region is CASSLANRSGEAFF.